This section outlines one T cell receptor beta chain sequence together with its context. The sample is drawn from a study of blood T cell repertoires in COVID-19. The germline V and J ends were trimmed by 4 bases and 6 bases, with 16 bases remaining between them. CDR1 is SGDLS and CDR2 is YYNGEE in the germline V gene. The CDR3 has 15 residues. Profiling relied on immunoSEQ multiplex PCR, and the TCRdb table lists in-frame clones only, not all of them. The sample holds 250,000 to 300,000 clones, about 89% seen once. The V call is TRBV9, the J call TRBJ2-2; D is perhaps TRBD1 (5 bases). The TCR was taken from a woman aged 40 to 50 who had recovered from COVID-19. Sequences were obtained from peripheral blood. CDR3 in DNA: TGTGCCAGCAGCCCAAACCGCAGGGTCGCCGGGGAGCTGTTTTTT. Translation: CASSPNRRVAGELFF.